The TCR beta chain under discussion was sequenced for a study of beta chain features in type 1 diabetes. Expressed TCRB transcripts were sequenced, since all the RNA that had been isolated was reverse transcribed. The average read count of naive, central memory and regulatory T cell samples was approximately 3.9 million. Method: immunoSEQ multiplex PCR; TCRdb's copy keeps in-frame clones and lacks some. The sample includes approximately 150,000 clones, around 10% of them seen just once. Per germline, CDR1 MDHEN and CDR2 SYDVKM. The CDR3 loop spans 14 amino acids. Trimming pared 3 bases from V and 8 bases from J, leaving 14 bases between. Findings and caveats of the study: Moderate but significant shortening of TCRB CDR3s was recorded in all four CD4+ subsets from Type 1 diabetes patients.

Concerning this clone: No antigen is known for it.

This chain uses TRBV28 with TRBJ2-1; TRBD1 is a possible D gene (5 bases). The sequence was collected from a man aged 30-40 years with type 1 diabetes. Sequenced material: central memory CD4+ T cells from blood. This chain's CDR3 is CASSFDRVHDEQFF. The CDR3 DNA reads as TGTGCCAGCAGTTTTGACAGAGTACACGATGAGCAGTTCTTC.